Listed here is a single TCR beta chain. Its antigen is unknown. There are 19 residues in the CDR3. The germline V gene encodes CDR1 MGHRA and CDR2 YSYEKL. The junction had 13 bases not matched to a gene; V was cut back by 0 bases and J by 9 bases. This specimen belongs to a study of cytomegalovirus exposure and HLA in healthy donors. Study conclusions and caveats: TCR beta sequences numbering fewer than 20,000 were associated with HLA alleles at 0.05 false discovery rate in a later analysis. With high specificity and sensitivity, the classifier reportedly diagnosed cytomegalovirus status.

Use of 60 Vbeta and 13 Jbeta primers characterized the PCR. Using immunoSEQ multiplex PCR, the repertoire was profiled, and TCRdb retains in-frame clones only, with some absent. The data hold 140,000 to 150,000 clones, with approximately 80% observed a single time. The origin of this receptor is a male donor in good health and CMV-seronegative. The sample taken for sequencing was PBMCs. V is TRBV4-1 and J is TRBJ2-1; 14 bases map to TRBD2. The CDR3 nucleotides read TGCGCCAGCAGCCAAGACCCCCGGACTAGCGGGGGGCGGGGATCTGAGCAGTTCTTC. Protein sequence: CASSQDPRTSGGRGSEQFF.